This T cell receptor beta chain was found in a study of response to subunit inactivated influenza vaccine. General observations from the study: Every seasonal influenza vaccination brings in few new T cells, the authors suggested.

Trimming cost V 4 bases and J 5 bases, with 18 bases left between them. Germline CDR1 reads SEHNR; CDR2 reads FQNEAQ (reference sequence). This CDR3 has 15 residues. TCRdb redid the calling of the RT-PCR reads with MiXCR, one entry per CDR3 protein. The data show about 520,000 distinct CDR3 sequences, about 25% seen once. A word on this clonotype: As yet, its antigen is unknown.

This clonotype was obtained from a man in his fifties who received an inactivated influenza vaccine. Sample: CD4+ T cells sorted from PBMCs, taken roughly 5 days after vaccination. The chain links TRBV7-9 to TRBJ2-7; D perhaps matches TRBD2 (6 bases). CDR3 DNA sequence: TGTGCCAGCAGCTACCGGGACTTCCTGAACCACGAGCAGTACTTC. This gives the protein CASSYRDFLNHEQYF.